This entry concerns a single T cell receptor beta chain. The data stem from a study of human T cells and chemical hapten exposure. Stated time point: patch test 1, 2 weeks after DPC sensitization. Treatment indicated: therapeutic diphenylcyclopropenone sensitization with weekly scalp DPC. The CDR3 consists of 14 residues. V was pared by 9 bases and J by 4 bases, with 11 bases of the junction left unmatched. In germline, CDR1 is LNHDA, CDR2 SQIVND (reference sequence). TCRdb redid the calling of the RACE reads with MiXCR, one entry per CDR3 protein. The sample includes around 380,000 distinct CDR3 sequences, about 4.8% seen only once; the top ten take approximately 2.1%.

The source of this sequence is a woman aged 50 to 60 with alopecia areata. Some clones in this sample may be carry-over from other donors' samples. This specimen consisted of whole blood, obtained in connection with sensitization to the hapten diphenylcyclopropenone (DPC). This chain links TRBV19 with TRBJ2-5, with 7 bases identical to TRBD2. This CDR3 is CARGRALVGETQYF. CDR3 in DNA: TGTGCCAGGGGGAGGGCCCTTGTCGGAGAGACCCAGTACTTC.